The 5 T cell receptor beta chains presented below share a single source sample, sequenced in a study of glioma-infiltrating T cells. The iRepertoire nested amplicon-rescue multiplex PCR amplified TCR alpha and beta CDR3s from RNA. TCRdb re-called the multiplex PCR reads through MiXCR, storing one row per CDR3 protein. The sample carries fewer than 200,000 distinct CDR3 sequences, about 46% recorded once. The specimen sequenced was glioma tissue, nonneoplastic brain tissue, or PBMCs (not recorded which). All receptors come from a human donor with low-grade glioma or glioblastoma, undergoing nonglioma brain surgery, or in good health (not recorded which).

To note about this clonotype: The junction shows a germline mismatch at one end, possibly a read error. V gene TRBV6-6 combines with J gene TRBJ1-3, with D unresolved. The CDR3 consists of 15 residues. Germline V gene data show CDR1 as MNHNY and CDR2 as SVGAGI (reference sequence). The CDR3 spells CASNYSPGGGKTIYF. In DNA form, the CDR3 reads TGTGCCAGCAATTACTCCCCGGGAGGAGGAAAGACCATATATTTT.

To note about this clonotype: Just one base apart from a much larger clone, this may be a read error. CDR3 in DNA: TGTGCCAACAGCCGTAGCGGCCAAGAGACCCAGTACTTC. Protein sequence: CANSRSGQETQYF. The chain is built from TRBV12-3 or TRBV12-4 and TRBJ2-5, with a tentative D call TRBD2 (6 bases). The V gene lost 10 bases and the J gene lost 1 base, with 13 bases spanning the gap. CDR3 length: 13 residues.

This clonotype was observed once. Since a much larger clone is just one base distant, this may be a read error. The CDR3 does not end in the conserved phenylalanine or tryptophan, so this is likely a read error. The rearrangement joins TRBV2 to TRBJ2-5; 9 bases match TRBD1. The V segment lost 6 bases and the J segment 5 bases; nucleotides outside the gene matches: 10. The CDR3 contains 15 residues. The V gene's germline CDR1 is SNHLY and CDR2 FYNNEI. The DNA for the CDR3 is TGTGCCAGCAGAAAGGGGACAGGGAGCGCGGAGACCCAGTACTTA. Amino acid sequence: CASRKGTGSAETQYL.

There are a few counts of this clonotype. The genes are TRBV10-3 and TRBJ1-2; 7 bases map to TRBD1. CDR1 ENHRY and CDR2 SYGVKD come from the germline V gene. Losses at the gene ends were 2 bases for V and 7 bases for J; bases not matched to a gene: 7. CDR3 length: 14 amino acids. The CDR3 region is CAISEGQEYSGYTF. The CDR3 DNA reads TGTGCCATCAGTGAGGGACAGGAATACTCTGGCTACACCTTC.

This clonotype occurred many times. The genes are TRBV7-2 and TRBJ2-1; D gene unclear. The CDR3 is made up of 16 amino acids. Germline V gene data show CDR1 as SGHTA and CDR2 as FQGNSA. The ends were cut back, 2 bases at V and 3 bases at J, with 14 bases in the middle. CDR3 coding DNA: TGTGCCAGCAGCTTAACCCCGGCGTCGGGCTACAATGAGCAGTTCTTC. This encodes CASSLTPASGYNEQFF.